This paragraph covers one T cell receptor beta chain sequence. TCRdb's copy holds only in-frame clones and misses some; the assay was immunoSEQ multiplex PCR. Of 140,000 to 150,000 clones listed, 75% to 90% were seen once; the top ten hold around 1.6%. The entry originates in a study of T cell responses to AZD1222 COVID-19 vaccine. With 1 base clipped from V and 9 bases from J, the junction kept 11 bases outside the gene matches. The CDR3 is made up of 16 amino acids. The V gene's germline CDR1 is WNHNN and CDR2 SYGVQD (reference sequence). Material: peripheral blood, obtained on day 0 of AZD1222 vaccination. This TCR derives from an adult in good health. The rearrangement joins TRBV10-1 to TRBJ2-1; 8 nucleotides agree with TRBD1. CDR3 amino acids: CASSEWRPGGAGEQFF. The CDR3 region has the DNA TGCGCCAGCAGTGAGTGGCGCCCAGGGGGCGCGGGTGAGCAGTTCTTC.